A single sample is the source of the 32 T cell receptor beta chains below, sequenced in a study of OX40 agonist ivuxolimab in advanced cancers. Profiled with immunoSEQ multiplex PCR; TCRdb holds only in-frame clones, not every one. The sample consists of roughly 86,000 clones, over 80% of them appearing once. Sample: CD4+ or CD8+ T cells sorted from blood, taken in a trial of the OX40 agonist ivuxolimab. The receptors here all came from an adult with an advanced solid tumor such as melanoma, head and neck, liver or kidney cancer.

This CDR3 reads CASSPRTGDTEAFF. The DNA of the CDR3 is TGCGCCAGCAGCCCGCGGACAGGGGACACTGAAGCTTTCTTT. This chain uses TRBV5-1 with TRBJ1-1; 9 bases match TRBD1. The V and J ends lost 4 bases and 3 bases, in that order; junction bases with no gene match: 4. The CDR3 runs to 14 residues. Germline values: CDR1 SGHRS, CDR2 YFSETQ.

The chain is built from TRBV18 and TRBJ2-5, with D uncertain. The CDR3 loop spans 15 amino acids. V dropped 6 bases and J dropped 3 bases, with 17 bases sitting between them. In germline, CDR1 is KGHSH, CDR2 LQKENI. The CDR3 nucleotides are TGTGCCAGCTCTTCTCCGACAACCACTAAAGAGACCCAGTACTTC. Translating gives CASSSPTTTKETQYF.

The gene calls are TRBV27 and TRBJ2-5, with TRBD2 matching 15 bases. J gave up 5 bases and V 3 bases, and 4 bases lay outside the gene matches. Per the germline V gene, CDR1 is MNHEY and CDR2 is SMNVEV (reference sequence). The CDR3 loop spans 16 amino acids. The CDR3 loop is CASSLGLAGGWETQYF. The CDR3 nucleotides are TGTGCCAGCAGTTTGGGACTAGCGGGAGGATGGGAGACCCAGTACTTC.

The chain joins TRBV2 to TRBJ2-2; TRBD1 agrees at 7 bases. CDR1 is SNHLY and CDR2 is FYNNEI in the germline V gene. J lost 4 bases, V lost 5 bases, and 7 bases had no gene match. CDR3 length: 15 amino acids. CDR3 nucleotides: TGTGCCAGCAGTTCCGACAGGGTGGGCACCGGGGAGCTGTTTTTT. This gives the protein CASSSDRVGTGELFF.

The chain joins TRBV10-3 to TRBJ2-2; 11 bases map to TRBD2. Germline trimming cut 4 bases from V and 1 base from J; bases unmatched to any gene: 5. Germline loops: CDR1 ENHRY, CDR2 SYGVKD. CDR3 length: 17 amino acids. CDR3 loop: CAISGGLADWNTGELFF. CDR3 coding DNA: TGTGCCATCAGTGGGGGACTAGCGGATTGGAACACCGGGGAGCTGTTTTTT.

This clone was counted between two and nine times. V gene TRBV30 combines with J gene TRBJ1-1; D not resolved. Trimming removed 0 bases at V and 10 bases at J, with 15 bases between. CDR3 length: 13 amino acids. CDR1 and CDR2 from the germline V gene are GTSNPN and SVGIG (reference sequence). The CDR3 spells CAWSVVSGLGAFF. The CDR3, as DNA: TGTGCCTGGAGTGTTGTGTCTGGACTGGGAGCTTTCTTT.

This clone was seen just once. The gene calls are TRBV11-3 and TRBJ2-3, with 8 bases fitting TRBD2. Trimming removed 4 bases from V and 2 bases from J; junction bases left unmatched: 11. The CDR3 spans 17 residues. From germline, CDR1 is SGHNT and CDR2 YENEEA. In nucleotides, the CDR3 is TGTGCCAGCAGCTCCCGTTACACTAGCGGCAACACAGATACGCAGTATTTT. Encoded protein: CASSSRYTSGNTDTQYF.

V usage is TRBV29-1 and J usage is TRBJ1-2, with D maybe TRBD1 (6 bases). CDR1 is SQVTM and CDR2 is ANQGSEA in the germline V gene. CDR3 length equals 15 residues. V was cut by 4 bases and J by 5 bases, with 20 bases left in between. In nucleotides, the CDR3 is TGCAGCGTTGTGACGCCCATAGGGGGGGTTTATGGCTACACCTTC. It is translated as CSVVTPIGGVYGYTF.

This clone occurred once. The chain uses TRBV5-1 and TRBJ2-3, with D tentatively TRBD1 or TRBD2 (5 bases each). Trimming pared 3 bases from V and 0 bases from J, leaving 5 bases between. The CDR3 loop spans 13 amino acids. Germline loops: CDR1 SGHRS, CDR2 YFSETQ. Here the CDR3 reads CASSWDSTDTQYF. The CDR3 DNA sequence: TGCGCCAGCAGCTGGGACAGCACAGATACGCAGTATTTT.

The table lists this clone with a count of one. The rearrangement joins TRBV28 to TRBJ2-1; 8 nucleotides agree with TRBD1. V was clipped by 4 bases and J by 4 bases; unmatched bases: 6. The CDR3 spans 15 residues. The germline V gene encodes CDR1 MDHEN and CDR2 SYDVKM. CDR3 bases: TGTGCCAGCAGTTCCCCAGGGGGCGGATACAATGAGCAGTTCTTC. Amino acid sequence: CASSSPGGGYNEQFF. The complete variable domain, with remaining parts taken from reference TRBV28 and TRBJ2-1, reads DVKVTQSSRYLVKRTGEKVFLECVQDMDHENMFWYRQDPGLGLRLIYFSYDVKMKEKGDIPEGYSVSREKKERFSLILESASTNQTSMYLCASSSPGGGYNEQFFGPGTRLTVL.

V usage is TRBV7-2 and J usage is TRBJ2-3, with D possibly being TRBD1 (5 bases). This CDR3 spans 12 amino acids. Germline-derived CDR1 and CDR2 are SGHTA and FQGNSA. The germline V and J ends were trimmed by 8 bases and 5 bases, with 11 bases remaining between them. The CDR3 protein is CASRQGLDTQYF. CDR3 sequence (DNA): TGTGCCAGCCGGCAGGGCCTAGATACGCAGTATTTT.

The V and J genes are TRBV4-2 and TRBJ2-1, with 10 nucleotides matching TRBD2. The CDR3 contains 16 residues. Germline CDR1 is LGHNA and CDR2 is YNFKEQ. V lost 6 bases, J lost 5 bases, and 10 bases stayed unmatched. DNA for the CDR3: TGTGCCAGCAGTCCAAGCCAGCGGGAGGGTAACAATGAGCAGTTCTTC. Translating it yields CASSPSQREGNNEQFF.

The chain uses TRBV9 and TRBJ2-5; D uncertain. Germline V CDR1 and CDR2: SGDLS, YYNGEE. V gave up 0 bases and J gave up 5 bases, with 11 bases separating them. CDR3 length: 14 residues. The CDR3 region has the DNA TGTGCCAGCAGCGTAGGGGATCGGCGGGAGACCCAGTACTTC. This codes for CASSVGDRRETQYF. The full variable domain, completed using reference TRBV9 and TRBJ2-5, is DSGVTQTPKHLITATGQRVTLRCSPRSGDLSVYWYQQSLDQGLQFLIQYYNGEERAKGNILERFSAQQFPDLHSELNLSSLELGDSALYFCASSVGDRRETQYFGPGTRLLVL.

This chain links TRBV2 with TRBJ2-4; perhaps TRBD1 as D (5 bases). This CDR3 region has 14 residues. Trimming stripped 6 bases from V and 10 bases from J, with 19 bases between. Germline assignment: CDR1 SNHLY and CDR2 FYNNEI. CDR3 sequence: CASSDKDTTGIQYF. In nucleotides, the CDR3 is TGTGCCAGCAGCGATAAGGACACAACCGGAATTCAGTACTTC.

V gene TRBV18 combines with J gene TRBJ2-5; D ambiguous. Trimming removed 1 base at V and 5 bases at J, with 17 bases between. The CDR3 is made up of 16 amino acids. Germline V gene sequence: CDR1 KGHSH, CDR2 LQKENI. The CDR3 bases are TGTGCCAGCTCACCACTGCGATCCCAAGCTAGGGAGACCCAGTACTTC. Translating gives CASSPLRSQARETQYF.

This chain connects TRBV28 to TRBJ1-5; D gene uncertain. V lost 7 bases, J lost 4 bases, and 14 bases lay in between. This CDR3 is 14 amino acids long. CDR1 is MDHEN and CDR2 is SYDVKM in the germline V gene. The CDR3 DNA reads TGTGCCAGCACCGACTCTTACCGGAATCAGCCCCAGCATTTT. This gives the protein CASTDSYRNQPQHF.

This rearrangement joins TRBV18 to TRBJ2-7; D is possibly TRBD2 (7 bases). The CDR3 has 15 amino acids. Trimming stripped 0 bases from V and 6 bases from J, with 15 bases between. CDR1 is KGHSH and CDR2 is LQKENI in the germline V gene. CDR3 sequence (DNA): TGTGCCAGCTCACCACCGACGGGGGGCTCTGGCGAGCAGTACTTC. Protein product: CASSPPTGGSGEQYF.

V usage is TRBV5-6 and J usage is TRBJ2-3, with D possibly being TRBD2 (6 bases). CDR1 is SGHDT and CDR2 is YYEEEE in the germline V gene. The CDR3 length is 12 residues. Trimming shortened V by 4 bases and J by 6 bases, and 9 bases separated the two germline ends. CDR3 bases: TGTGCCAGCAGCCACGGGACTGATACGCAGTATTTT. It is translated as CASSHGTDTQYF.

J is TRBJ1-2 and V is TRBV5-6; D is unresolved. V lost 4 bases and J lost 7, with 11 bases in between. Germline CDR1 reads SGHDT; CDR2 reads YYEEEE. The CDR3 contains 12 residues. CDR3 residues: CASSPRMGGYTF. CDR3 bases: TGTGCCAGCAGCCCACGGATGGGTGGCTACACCTTC.

The chain recombines TRBV6-5 with TRBJ2-5; TRBD2 matches at 7 bases. CDR3 size: 15 residues. Germline CDR1 MNHEY, CDR2 SVGAGI. The ends lost 2 bases at V and 4 bases at J; junction bases unmatched: 7. The CDR3 bases are TGTGCCAGCAGTTACCCCCTCGGCGGGAGAGAGACCCAGTACTTC. It translates to CASSYPLGGRETQYF.

The chain employs TRBV28 and TRBJ2-1; TRBD1 agrees at 8 bases. Losses at the gene ends were 6 bases for V and 2 bases for J; bases not matched to a gene: 9. Germline V lookup: CDR1 MDHEN, CDR2 SYDVKM. The CDR3 is 16 residues long. The DNA of the CDR3 is TGTGCCAGCAGAAAGGGCGGGACAGGCCCCTACAATGAGCAGTTCTTC. Encoded protein: CASRKGGTGPYNEQFF.

The chain is built from TRBV19 and TRBJ1-6; D gene ambiguous. Germline CDR1 LNHDA, CDR2 SQIVND (reference sequence). The CDR3 loop spans 14 amino acids. The germline V and J ends were trimmed by 2 bases and 7 bases, with 9 bases remaining between them. The CDR3: CASSIRMENSPLHF. Here the CDR3 DNA reads TGTGCCAGTAGTATAAGGATGGAGAATTCACCCCTCCACTTT.

In its sample, this clone was seen once. The chain has TRBV6-4 and TRBJ2-3; D is ambiguous. This CDR3 is 13 amino acids long. Germline loops: CDR1 MRHNA, CDR2 SNTAGT. The germline V and J ends were trimmed by 2 bases and 0 bases, with 3 bases remaining between them. The CDR3 sequence is CASSDPSTDTQYF. Here the CDR3 DNA reads TGTGCCAGCAGTGACCCTAGCACAGATACGCAGTATTTT.

The chain combines TRBV4-2 with TRBJ1-3; D gene uncertain. Trimming pared 1 base from V and 0 bases from J, leaving 10 bases between. Germline CDR1 LGHNA, CDR2 YNFKEQ. The CDR3 is 16 amino acids. In nucleotides, the CDR3 is TGTGCCAGCAGCCAAGGAGCACAAAACTCTGGAAACACCATATATTTT. Translation gives CASSQGAQNSGNTIYF.

The chain uses TRBV6-5 and TRBJ1-1; D uncertain. Deletions cut 4 bases from V and 1 base from J, with 7 bases between. Germline CDR1 reads MNHEY; CDR2 reads SVGAGI. The CDR3 totals 13 residues. CDR3 sequence reads: CASSLERNTEAFF. The CDR3 DNA sequence: TGTGCCAGCAGTTTAGAGAGGAACACTGAAGCTTTCTTT.

The J gene is TRBJ2-7, the V gene TRBV7-6; 10 nucleotides align to TRBD2. J was trimmed by 0 bases and V by 5 bases; bases with no gene match: 7. The CDR3 extends over 16 amino acids. The V gene's germline CDR1 is SGHVS and CDR2 FNYEAQ. The CDR3 here is CASSPIAGGYSYEQYF. The CDR3 region has the DNA TGTGCCAGCAGCCCAATAGCGGGGGGCTACTCCTACGAGCAGTACTTC. Drawing the rest from reference TRBV7-6 and TRBJ2-7, the complete variable domain is GAGVSQSPRYKVTKRGQDVALRCDPISGHVSLYWYRQALGQGPEFLTYFNYEAQQDKSGLPNDRFSAERPEGSISTLTIQRTEQRDSAMYRCASSPIAGGYSYEQYFGPGTRLTVT.

The chain links TRBV11-2 to TRBJ1-3, with D perhaps TRBD1 (5 bases). There are 14 residues in the CDR3. The germline CDR1 and CDR2 sequences are SGHAT and FQNNGV. V was cut by 5 bases and J by 4 bases, with 12 bases left in between. The CDR3 loop reads CASSRRGGGNTIYF. CDR3 DNA sequence: TGTGCCAGCAGCCGCCGTGGGGGAGGAAACACCATATATTTT.

As DNA, the CDR3 is TGTGCCAGCAGTTGGCCCGGTTTCATGAACACTGAAGCTTTCTTT. It codes for CASSWPGFMNTEAFF. The V gene is TRBV28, the J gene TRBJ1-1; D gene ambiguous. The CDR3 contains 15 residues. Germline CDR1 reads MDHEN; CDR2 reads SYDVKM. Trimming stripped 4 bases from V and 0 bases from J, with 12 bases between.

The rearrangement links TRBV5-6 to TRBJ1-4; possibly TRBD1 for D (6 bases). V was pared by 2 bases and J by 5 bases, with 10 bases between. The germline V gene encodes CDR1 SGHDT and CDR2 YYEEEE. The CDR3 consists of 14 residues. CDR3 in amino acids: CASSFGTRNEKLFF. DNA of the CDR3: TGTGCCAGCAGCTTCGGGACACGAAATGAAAAACTGTTTTTT.

The V and J genes are TRBV4-2 and TRBJ2-3, with 11 bases lining up with TRBD2. With V trimmed by 3 bases and J by 5 bases, 13 bases remained unmatched. This CDR3 comprises 18 residues. Per germline, CDR1 LGHNA and CDR2 YNFKEQ. DNA of the CDR3: TGTGCCAGCAGCCATTTATCGTTAGCGGGAGGGCAAGGAGATACGCAGTATTTT. This translates into CASSHLSLAGGQGDTQYF.

The chain is built from TRBV12-2 and TRBJ2-1; the D call in the table, TRBD2, was not verified against the DNA. TRBV12-2 is classified as a pseudogene. The CDR3 contains 15 residues. The CDR3 coding sequence is TGTGCAAGTCGCTTCGCGGGACTAGCGAACAATGAGCAGTTCTTC. It yields the protein CASRFAGLANNEQFF.

The chain combines TRBV19 with TRBJ2-2; the D is unclear. The CDR3 covers 13 residues. The germline V gene has CDR1 LNHDA and CDR2 SQIVND (reference sequence). V was clipped by 2 bases and J by 6 bases, with 7 bases between them. The CDR3 DNA reads TGTGCCAGTAGTATAAGCCGGCCCGGGGAGCTGTTTTTT. Protein product: CASSISRPGELFF.